Presented here are 20 T cell receptor beta chains from one specimen sequenced in a study of cytomegalovirus exposure and HLA in healthy donors. Researchers ran the PCR with 60 Vbeta and 13 Jbeta primers. The repertoire was sequenced with immunoSEQ multiplex PCR; TCRdb's copy has only in-frame clones and lacks some. This sample's table has tens of thousands of clones. The sequencing input was PBMCs. The receptors shown here come from a woman aged 40 to 50 in good health and CMV-seronegative.

The chain combines TRBV7-6 with TRBJ2-2; a possible D gene is TRBD2 (6 bases). Trimming removed 5 bases from V and 4 bases from J, with 17 bases in between. This CDR3 spans 16 amino acids. Germline CDR1 is SGHVS and CDR2 is FNYEAQ. CDR3 sequence reads: CASSPSFRERTGELFF. The CDR3 DNA reads as TGTGCCAGCAGCCCTAGTTTTCGGGAGCGCACCGGGGAGCTGTTTTTT.

As DNA, the CDR3 is TGCGCCAGCAGCGGAGCCTACGAGCAGTACTTC. Translated: CASSGAYEQYF. This chain joins TRBV5-1 and TRBJ2-7, with D unclear. Germline V gives CDR1 SGHRS, CDR2 YFSETQ. The CDR3 covers 11 residues. Trimming took off 4 bases at V and 2 bases at J, with 4 bases between the two ends.

The chain links TRBV6-1 to TRBJ2-7, with 9 bases lining up with TRBD1. Losses at the gene ends were 7 bases for V and 2 bases for J; bases not matched to a gene: 6. This CDR3 is built from 14 residues. Germline loops: CDR1 MNHNS, CDR2 SASEGT. CDR3 DNA: TGTGCCAGCAAATGGACAGGGGATCCCTACGAGCAGTACTTC. Amino acid sequence: CASKWTGDPYEQYF.

The V and J genes are TRBV7-9 and TRBJ1-1; tentatively, D is TRBD1 (5 bases). Trimming took off 3 bases at V and 1 base at J, with 24 bases between the two ends. Germline CDR1 is SEHNR and CDR2 is FQNEAQ (reference sequence). This CDR3 contains 19 residues. CDR3 DNA sequence: TGTGCCAGCAGCTTCATTTTGCGAATGACAGAAGACCCGAACACTGAAGCTTTCTTT. This encodes CASSFILRMTEDPNTEAFF.

V gene TRBV2 combines with J gene TRBJ2-7; 8 bases line up with TRBD1. Looked up from germline, CDR1 is SNHLY and CDR2 is FYNNEI. The junction had 3 bases not matched to a gene; V was cut back by 5 bases and J by 3 bases. The CDR3 contains 13 residues. The CDR3, as DNA: TGTGCCAGCAGTTCCGGGACAGGCTACGAGCAGTACTTC. Amino acid sequence: CASSSGTGYEQYF.

The chain couples TRBV18 to TRBJ2-1, with a tentative D call TRBD1 (5 bases). The CDR3 extends over 13 amino acids. Per the germline V gene, CDR1 is KGHSH and CDR2 is LQKENI. Between the trimmed V and J ends, which lost 3 bases and 8 bases, there was a span of 11 bases. The CDR3 DNA reads as TGTGCCAGCTCACCTGGCAGGGCGGATGAGCAGTTCTTC. As protein: CASSPGRADEQFF.

The rearrangement links TRBV27 to TRBJ1-1, with 7 bases aligning to TRBD1. This CDR3 comprises 16 residues. V lost 5 bases, J lost 1 base, and 10 bases stayed unmatched. Germline loops: CDR1 MNHEY, CDR2 SMNVEV (reference sequence). CDR3 residues: CASSPRQGRGNTEAFF. The DNA of the CDR3 is TGTGCCAGCAGTCCAAGACAGGGAAGAGGGAACACTGAAGCTTTCTTT.

The rearrangement links TRBV27 to TRBJ1-2; TRBD1 is a possible D gene (5 bases). The CDR3 runs 16 residues. Per the germline V gene, CDR1 is MNHEY and CDR2 is SMNVEV (reference sequence). V was shortened by 3 bases and J by 4 bases, with 18 bases between the two germline ends. Here the CDR3 DNA reads TGTGCCAGCAGTTTTGATTCAGGGCTAAATATCTATGGCTACACCTTC. Amino acids: CASSFDSGLNIYGYTF.

CDR3 in amino acids: CASTSGGSDNEQFF. In DNA, the CDR3 is TGTGCCAGCACTAGCGGGGGGTCGGACAATGAGCAGTTCTTC. The J gene is TRBJ2-1, the V gene TRBV6-1, with 11 bases identical to TRBD2. The CDR3 runs to 14 residues. With V trimmed by 7 bases and J by 5 bases, 4 bases remained unmatched. Germline loops: CDR1 MNHNS, CDR2 SASEGT.

The chain employs TRBV13 and TRBJ2-3; D might be TRBD2 (6 bases). This CDR3 has 16 residues. V shed 3 bases and J shed 1 base, with 14 bases lying between them. Germline loops: CDR1 PRHDT, CDR2 FYEKMQ (reference sequence). DNA for the CDR3: TGTGCCAGCAGCTTCAACTCTGGAGGGGGCACAGATACGCAGTATTTT. Protein: CASSFNSGGGTDTQYF. Supplemented by reference TRBV13 and TRBJ2-3, the full variable domain reads AAGVIQSPRHLIKEKRETATLKCYPIPRHDTVYWYQQGPGQDPQFLISFYEKMQSDKGSIPDRFSAQQFSDYHSELNMSSLELGDSALYFCASSFNSGGGTDTQYFGPGTRLTVL.

The chain is built from TRBV14 and TRBJ1-6; the match to TRBD1 covers 7 bases. The CDR3 consists of 12 residues. V dropped 4 bases and J dropped 13; count of bases not matched to a gene: 4. Germline CDR1 is SGHDN and CDR2 is FVKESK. In DNA form, the CDR3 reads TGTGCCAGCAGCCCCGACAGGGCCCCCCTCCACTTT. It encodes CASSPDRAPLHF.

The chain combines TRBV6-1 with TRBJ2-7; 8 positions match TRBD2. J lost 6 bases, V lost 6 bases, and 10 bases had no gene match. The CDR3 contains 14 residues. Germline V gene data show CDR1 as MNHNS and CDR2 as SASEGT. In nucleotides, the CDR3 is TGTGCCAGCAGGGGACGGGGGGGAGGGGGCGAGCAGTACTTC. This encodes CASRGRGGGGEQYF.

The gene calls are TRBV7-9 and TRBJ2-2, with unresolved D. The CDR3 runs 15 residues. The V gene lost 5 bases and the J gene lost 4 bases, with 14 bases spanning the gap. CDR1 and CDR2 from the germline V gene are SEHNR and FQNEAQ (reference sequence). The CDR3 loop is CASSLGEVFTGELFF. CDR3 in DNA: TGTGCCAGCAGCCTAGGCGAGGTTTTCACCGGGGAGCTGTTTTTT.

This chain joins TRBV28 and TRBJ1-5; 7 bases match TRBD1. This CDR3 is built from 14 residues. J lost 5 bases, V lost 3 bases, and 4 bases had no gene match. The V gene's germline CDR1 is MDHEN and CDR2 SYDVKM. CDR3 DNA sequence: TGTGCCAGCAGTTTTCACAGGGGTGATCAGCCCCAGCATTTT. Its translation: CASSFHRGDQPQHF. Complete variable domain (other parts from reference TRBV28 and TRBJ1-5): DVKVTQSSRYLVKRTGEKVFLECVQDMDHENMFWYRQDPGLGLRLIYFSYDVKMKEKGDIPEGYSVSREKKERFSLILESASTNQTSMYLCASSFHRGDQPQHFGDGTRLSIL.

The chain has TRBV30 and TRBJ1-2, with 7 nucleotides matching TRBD1. J was trimmed by 8 bases and V by 0 bases; bases with no gene match: 9. Germline values: CDR1 GTSNPN, CDR2 SVGIG (reference sequence). The length of the CDR3 is 14 residues. The CDR3 reads CAWSVNRGRQGYTF. Here the CDR3 DNA reads TGTGCCTGGAGTGTAAACAGGGGTCGTCAAGGCTACACCTTC.

The chain links TRBV10-3 to TRBJ1-1; a weak D match, TRBD1 (5 bases). Germline CDR1 is ENHRY and CDR2 is SYGVKD. V was trimmed by 0 bases and J by 1 base, leaving 9 bases between them. The CDR3 spans 15 residues. The CDR3 sequence: CAISESGGTNTEAFF. In DNA, the CDR3 is TGTGCCATCAGTGAGTCGGGGGGTACGAACACTGAAGCTTTCTTT.

Note on this clone: At one end the junction does not follow the germline gene, possibly because of a read error. This sample also contains other DNA sequences that code for the same CDR3. J is TRBJ1-6 and V is TRBV18; 7 bases are shared with TRBD1. In germline, CDR1 is KGHSH, CDR2 LQKENI. The CDR3 covers 15 residues. The CDR3 DNA is TGTGCCAGCTCACCACCGGGACAGACTAATTCACCCCTACACTTT. Translating gives CASSPPGQTNSPLHF. The full variable domain, rest sourced from reference TRBV18 and TRBJ1-6, is NAGVMQNPRHLVRRRGQEARLRCSPMKGHSHVYWYRQLPEEGLKFMVYLQKENIIDESGMPKERFSAEFPKEGPSILRIQQVVRGDSAAYFCASSPPGQTNSPLHFGNGTRLTVT.

CDR3 DNA sequence: TGTGCCAGCTCACCCTACGACAGGGGTGGTAACTATGGCTACACCTTC. Its translation: CASSPYDRGGNYGYTF. This chain links TRBV18 with TRBJ1-2; 8 bases are a match to TRBD1. This CDR3 is built from 16 residues. Germline CDR1 reads KGHSH; CDR2 reads LQKENI. V lost 3 bases and J lost 1; bases outside the gene matches: 7.

V usage is TRBV12-2 and J usage is TRBJ2-2; the D segment call TRBD1 is taken from the table without a DNA check. TRBV12-2 is an annotated pseudogene. CDR3 size: 17 residues. The CDR3 region has the DNA TGTGCAAGTCGCTTAGCTTCAGACAGGGACAGGAGCGGGGAGCTGTTTTTT. It yields the protein CASRLASDRDRSGELFF.

The rearrangement joins TRBV6-5 to TRBJ2-7; 7 bases fit TRBD2. The germline gives CDR1 MNHEY, CDR2 SVGAGI. V lost 6 bases and J lost 6; bases outside the gene matches: 11. The CDR3 sequence is 14 residues long. This CDR3 reads CASRKTGGISEQYF. CDR3 DNA: TGTGCCAGCAGGAAAACCGGGGGGATAAGCGAGCAGTACTTC.